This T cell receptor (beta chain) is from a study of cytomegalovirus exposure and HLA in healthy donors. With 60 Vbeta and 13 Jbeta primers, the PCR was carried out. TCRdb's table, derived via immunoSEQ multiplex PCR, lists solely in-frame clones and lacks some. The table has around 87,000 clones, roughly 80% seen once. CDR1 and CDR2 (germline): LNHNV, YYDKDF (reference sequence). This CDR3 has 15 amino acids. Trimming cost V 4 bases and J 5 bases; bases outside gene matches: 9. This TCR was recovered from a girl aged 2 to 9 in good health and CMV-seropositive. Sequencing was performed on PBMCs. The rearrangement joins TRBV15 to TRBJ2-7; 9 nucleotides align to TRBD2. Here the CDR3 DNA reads TGTGCCACCAGCATACTTCGAGCGGGAGGCCACGAGCAGTACTTC. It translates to CATSILRAGGHEQYF.